The clone carrying this TCR beta chain was seen only a few times. Everyone who donated was a healthy Caucasian. The CDR3 has 16 amino acids. Germline V CDR1 and CDR2: SGHDT, YYEEEE. V dropped 0 bases and J dropped 5 bases, with 15 bases sitting between them. These data belong to a study of identical twins. TCRdb recomputed calls from the 5' RACE reads with MiXCR, one row per CDR3 protein. Seen here are approximately 500,000 distinct CDR3 sequences, 24% observed once, and the top ten hold 2.9%. A further study also used this sample, focusing on T cells expressing NK-cell markers.

The receptor's source is a woman younger than 35 in good health. What was sequenced was CD4+ T cells sorted from blood. This chain connects TRBV5-6 to TRBJ1-5; unclear D gene. The CDR3 region has the DNA TGTGCCAGCAGCTTGGAGGGTAGTGGCAGCCATCAGCCCCAGCATTTT. The encoded protein is CASSLEGSGSHQPQHF.